These T cell receptor beta chains were read from a single sample in a study of cytomegalovirus exposure and HLA in healthy donors. Only in-frame clones appear in the TCRdb table, and some are missing; sequencing was by immunoSEQ multiplex PCR. Altogether roughly 330,000 clones are present, 87% being singletons, with the ten largest covering approximately 1.1%. Sequenced input: PBMCs. The receptors were sampled from a woman aged 25 to 39 in good health and CMV-seropositive. CDR3s include the opening cysteine and the closing phenylalanine or tryptophan. A D gene is named only where the DNA matches it firmly. Where a row states a size, it is once, few, many or the class of an expanded clone; other rows omit it.

CDR3 | DNA | V | size | J | D
CASSPPQGSYGYTF | TGTGCCAGCAGCCCCCCGCAGGGCTCCTATGGCTACACCTTC | TRBV9 | . | TRBJ1-2 | .
CATSVGIISNQPQHF | TGTGCCACCAGCGTTGGAATAATTAGCAATCAGCCCCAGCATTTT | TRBV15 | . | TRBJ1-5 | .
CASSRRLGLAGVLGTYNEQFF | TGTGCCAGCTCGAGGAGACTGGGACTAGCGGGAGTGTTGGGGACCTACAATGAGCAGTTCTTC | TRBV28 | . | TRBJ2-1 | TRBD2
CASSGTGGIQPQHF | TGTGCCAGCAGCGGAACAGGGGGCATTCAGCCCCAGCATTTT | TRBV9 | few | TRBJ1-5 | TRBD1
CASSLGTEAFF | TGTGCCAGCAGTTTGGGCACTGAAGCTTTCTTT | TRBV28 | few | TRBJ1-1 | .
CASSHRGMGELFF | TGCGCCAGCAGCCATAGGGGGATGGGGGAGCTGTTTTTT | TRBV4-3 | . | TRBJ2-2 | .
CASSRGAGLAGLNTGELFF | TGCGCCAGCAGCCGAGGAGCGGGACTAGCGGGGTTAAACACCGGGGAGCTGTTTTTT | TRBV5-1 | . | TRBJ2-2 | TRBD2
CASSHTLWRLAGVPQYDEQFF | TGTGCCAGCAGTCATACTTTATGGCGTCTAGCGGGAGTCCCGCAGTACGATGAGCAGTTCTTC | TRBV27 | . | TRBJ2-1 | TRBD2
CASSPPGGSGYTF | TGTGCCAGCAGCCCACCAGGGGGGAGTGGCTACACCTTC | TRBV7-2 | few | TRBJ1-2 | TRBD1
CASSPLDSIGEQYF | TGTGCCAGCTCACCATTGGACTCCATCGGGGAGCAGTACTTC | TRBV18 | . | TRBJ2-7 | .
CASSPQPYMDTEAFF | TGTGCCAGCAGCCCCCAACCCTACATGGACACTGAAGCTTTCTTT | TRBV9 | . | TRBJ1-1 | .
CASRAGTGFVADQPQHF | TGTGCCAGTAGGGCGGGGACAGGGTTTGTTGCGGATCAGCCCCAGCATTTT | TRBV19 | once | TRBJ1-5 | TRBD1
CATSSRVETQYF | TGTGCCACCAGTTCTAGGGTGGAGACCCAGTACTTC | TRBV15 | . | TRBJ2-5 | .